The 3 T cell receptor beta chains below all came from one sample that was sequenced in a study of cytomegalovirus exposure and HLA in healthy donors. PCR involved 60 Vbeta and 13 Jbeta primers. Sequenced by immunoSEQ multiplex PCR; TCRdb stores in-frame clones only, minus some. This sample carries 100,000 or so clones, just under 75% of them seen once, and the ten largest clones take 2% to 2.5%. Sample: PBMCs. These receptors all stem from a human donor in good health.

The chain links TRBV11-2 to TRBJ2-1, with 13 bases that match TRBD2. After removal of 10 bases from V and 6 bases from J, the junction contained 6 bases not matched to a gene. The CDR3 covers 14 residues. CDR1 and CDR2 from the germline V gene are SGHAT and FQNNGV. The CDR3 DNA sequence: TGTGCCACAGGACTAGCGGGGGCCCTCAATGAGCAGTTCTTC. It yields the protein CATGLAGALNEQFF.

This clone was seen more than once but under ten times. The chain joins TRBV28 to TRBJ1-4; 8 nucleotides agree with TRBD1. The CDR3 loop spans 15 amino acids. Trimming took 8 bases from V and 6 from J; bases not matched to a gene: 11. CDR1 and CDR2 from the germline V gene are MDHEN and SYDVKM. In nucleotides, the CDR3 is TGTGCCAGCTCCCACGCAGGACAGGGAGATGAAAAACTGTTTTTT. Amino acid sequence: CASSHAGQGDEKLFF.

CDR3 bases: TGTGCCAGCAGTGACTCTGGCAGGGCGAACTATGGCTACACCTTC. It specifies CASSDSGRANYGYTF. The J gene is TRBJ1-2, the V gene TRBV6-4, with D perhaps TRBD1 (5 bases). V dropped 0 bases and J dropped 2 bases, with 10 bases sitting between them. The CDR3 totals 15 residues. CDR1 MRHNA and CDR2 SNTAGT come from the germline V gene.